The present entry profiles one TCR beta chain with its context. As yet, its antigen is unknown. This entry comes from a study of cytomegalovirus exposure and HLA in healthy donors. For the study at large: An early release of data contained approximately 85 million unique TCRs, which came from HLA-typed donors.

This CDR3 contains 14 residues. Germline V lookup: CDR1 SGHRS, CDR2 YFSETQ. V was shortened by 0 bases and J by 4 bases, with 11 bases between the two germline ends. Findings and caveats of the study: In vitro checks showed that a few CMV-associated chains really do target CMV antigens.

PCR used 60 Vbeta primers and 13 Jbeta primers. Here immunoSEQ multiplex PCR was the method, and the copy in TCRdb shows in-frame clones only, minus some. The profile shows 100,000 to 150,000 clones, about 79% of them singletons. V and J are TRBV5-1 and TRBJ2-7; D might be TRBD2 (5 bases). The sample comprised PBMCs. The receptor was derived from a man aged 45-65 years in good health and CMV-seronegative. Here the CDR3 reads CASSLAGVRYEQYF. Written as DNA, the CDR3 is TGCGCCAGCAGCTTGGCCGGGGTTCGGTACGAGCAGTACTTC. Full variable domain (rest looked up from reference TRBV5-1 and TRBJ2-7): KAGVTQTPRYLIKTRGQQVTLSCSPISGHRSVSWYQQTPGQGLQFLFEYFSETQRNKGNFPGRFSGRQFSNSRSEMNVSTLELGDSALYLCASSLAGVRYEQYFGPGTRLTVT.